This entry lists 23 T cell receptor beta chains sequenced from one sample in a study of shared clonotypes between healthy human individuals (dated by TCRdb to the early 2020s). Libraries were built with the immunoSEQ multiplex PCR assay. Sourced from immuneACCESS, this table was stored by TCRdb with only in-frame sequences that have V and J called. A share of the clones is absent; for the studies checked, an unresolved V gene accounts for under half, and the remainder has no known explanation. The sample table contains around 2.5 million clones; only one count was recorded for more than 85% of them. Roughly 0.36% of the sample is held by the ten biggest clonotypes. What was sequenced was naive CD4+ T cells from PBMCs. The cell subset or site tag for this specimen amounts to: CD45RA+ positively selected. The receptors originated from a man younger than 30 in good health. Some clones in this sample may be carry-over from other donors' samples.

As regards this clone: This CDR3 is also generated by other DNA sequences in the sample. The chain joins TRBV7-9 to TRBJ2-7; D is ambiguous. The CDR3 extends over 11 amino acids. V was shortened by 4 bases and J by 3 bases, with 4 bases between the two germline ends. The germline V gene encodes CDR1 SEHNR and CDR2 FQNEAQ (reference sequence). This chain's CDR3 is CASSSHYEQYF. DNA of the CDR3: TGTGCCAGCAGCTCCCACTACGAGCAGTACTTC.

Of note for this clone: Other DNA sequences of this sample code for an identical CDR3. The chain has TRBV5-1 and TRBJ1-2; 11 bases are shared with TRBD1. Unmatched junction bases numbered 6, after V lost 6 bases and J lost 5 bases. The CDR3 covers 14 residues. Germline V gene sequence: CDR1 SGHRS, CDR2 YFSETQ. The CDR3 DNA sequence: TGCGCCAGCACCCTGGGACAGGGGGGATATGGCTACACCTTC. It yields the protein CASTLGQGGYGYTF.

The J gene is TRBJ2-7, the V gene TRBV7-2; the D is unclear. This CDR3 has 12 residues. CDR1 SGHTA and CDR2 FQGNSA come from the germline V gene. V lost 5 bases to trimming and J lost 6 bases, with 11 bases between them. The CDR3 bases are TGTGCCAGCAGCCTACGTATGGGCGAGCAGTACTTC. It translates to CASSLRMGEQYF.

This CDR3 reads CASRKGLGYGYTF. The CDR3 nucleotides read TGTGCCAGTAGGAAGGGGCTTGGCTATGGCTACACCTTC. V and J are TRBV19 and TRBJ1-2; D is perhaps TRBD1 (5 bases). Per the germline V gene, CDR1 is LNHDA and CDR2 is SQIVND (reference sequence). V was trimmed by 6 bases and J by 4 bases, leaving 12 bases between them. The CDR3 runs to 13 residues. The full variable domain, in which reference TRBV19 and TRBJ1-2 provide the parts outside the CDR3, is DGGITQSPKYLFRKEGQNVTLSCEQNLNHDAMYWYRQDPGQGLRLIYYSQIVNDFQKGDIAEGYSVSREKKESFPLTVTSAQKNPTAFYLCASRKGLGYGYTFGSGTRLTVV.

The rearrangement joins TRBV2 to TRBJ2-1; D gene uncertain. This CDR3 is 15 amino acids long. Germline V CDR1 and CDR2: SNHLY, FYNNEI. Trimming removed 8 bases at V and 0 bases at J, with 14 bases between. CDR3 loop: CASERDQSSYNEQFF. The DNA for the CDR3 is TGTGCCAGCGAGAGAGACCAGAGCTCCTACAATGAGCAGTTCTTC.

Regarding this clone: Other DNA variants within this sample encode the same CDR3. The J gene is TRBJ1-3, the V gene TRBV28, with TRBD1 matching over 7 bases. V trimming: 5 bases; J trimming: 0 bases; junction bases outside the gene matches: 4. The length of the CDR3 is 15 residues. The V gene's germline CDR1 is MDHEN and CDR2 SYDVKM. The CDR3: CASSRQGSSGNTIYF. The CDR3, as DNA: TGTGCCAGCAGTCGACAGGGATCCTCTGGAAACACCATATATTTT.

The chain links TRBV7-9 to TRBJ2-1, with D perhaps matching TRBD1 (6 bases). Germline V gives CDR1 SEHNR, CDR2 FQNEAQ (reference sequence). This CDR3 has 12 amino acids. V lost 4 bases, J lost 10 bases, and 11 bases lay in between. The CDR3 DNA reads TGTGCCAGCAGCTATCAGGGGCCCGAGCAGTTCTTC. Translated: CASSYQGPEQFF.

The chain employs TRBV28 and TRBJ2-1, with TRBD1 matching 8 bases. There are 16 residues in the CDR3. Trimming removed 7 bases from V and 1 base from J; junction bases left unmatched: 9. Germline V gene data show CDR1 as MDHEN and CDR2 as SYDVKM. The CDR3 reads CASNPQGARSYNEQFF. DNA of the CDR3: TGTGCCAGCAATCCCCAGGGGGCCAGATCCTACAATGAGCAGTTCTTC.

The chain has TRBV12-5 and TRBJ2-1; possibly TRBD1 for D (5 bases). This CDR3 comprises 13 residues. CDR1 LGHNT and CDR2 FRNRAP come from the germline V gene. V lost 3 bases to trimming and J lost 6 bases, with 9 bases between them. CDR3 nucleotide sequence: TGTGCTAGTGGTTTCGGCAGGGCCAATGAGCAGTTCTTC. Protein product: CASGFGRANEQFF.

This clone occurred once. This sequence joins TRBV6-6 and TRBJ2-3; unclear D gene. This CDR3 region has 13 residues. Deletions cut 9 bases from V and 2 bases from J, with 12 bases between. The V gene's germline CDR1 is MNHNY and CDR2 SVGAGI (reference sequence). The CDR3, as DNA: TGTGCCAGTGAGAGTAGGCTCACAGATACGCAGTATTTT. Protein: CASESRLTDTQYF.

This clone appeared a few times. The chain combines TRBV27 with TRBJ1-4; tentative D call: TRBD1 (5 bases). Deletions cut 6 bases from V and 2 bases from J, with 13 bases between. CDR3 length: 15 amino acids. In germline, CDR1 is MNHEY, CDR2 SMNVEV (reference sequence). The CDR3 DNA reads as TGTGCCAGCAGGCCATGGGGCCTGACTAATGAAAAACTGTTTTTT. Its translation: CASRPWGLTNEKLFF.

About this clone itself: At the DNA level, this CDR3 is encoded by other sequences in the same sample as well. As DNA, the CDR3 is TGTGCCAGCTCACCCTCAGGGACGGATAACTATGGCTACACCTTC. Residues: CASSPSGTDNYGYTF. The chain carries TRBV18 and TRBJ1-2, with a weak D call TRBD1 (5 bases). The CDR3 totals 15 residues. Looked up from germline, CDR1 is KGHSH and CDR2 is LQKENI. Trimming removed 3 bases from V and 1 base from J, with 12 bases in between.

The chain has TRBV28 and TRBJ2-5; 7 nucleotides line up with TRBD1. CDR1 MDHEN and CDR2 SYDVKM come from the germline V gene. The CDR3 is 14 residues long. With 6 bases clipped from V and 7 bases from J, the junction kept 11 bases outside the gene matches. The CDR3, as DNA: TGTGCCAGCAGGGGAGACAGGGTGGTCGGGACCCAGTACTTC. Translated, it gives CASRGDRVVGTQYF. The full variable domain, its missing parts supplied by reference TRBV28 and TRBJ2-5, is DVKVTQSSRYLVKRTGEKVFLECVQDMDHENMFWYRQDPGLGLRLIYFSYDVKMKEKGDIPEGYSVSREKKERFSLILESASTNQTSMYLCASRGDRVVGTQYFGPGTRLLVL.

The chain combines TRBV7-9 with TRBJ1-2, with D tentatively TRBD1 (5 bases). V lost 2 bases and J 4 bases, leaving 14 bases between the germline ends. The CDR3 consists of 15 residues. Germline V gene sequence: CDR1 SEHNR, CDR2 FQNEAQ (reference sequence). The CDR3 nucleotides are TGTGCCAGCAGCTTAACCGGGGACGGTAGCTATGGCTACACCTTC. Translating it yields CASSLTGDGSYGYTF.

This chain joins TRBV7-9 and TRBJ1-3; maybe TRBD1 (6 bases). The CDR3 spans 16 residues. V was pared by 5 bases and J by 6 bases, with 20 bases between. In germline, CDR1 is SEHNR, CDR2 FQNEAQ (reference sequence). CDR3 nucleotide sequence: TGTGCCAGCAGCCGAAACGGGGGGCGCGAATTAAACACCATATATTTT. Protein product: CASSRNGGRELNTIYF.

The chain joins TRBV5-4 to TRBJ2-3; TRBD2 matches 8 bases. Germline-derived CDR1 and CDR2 are SGHNT and YYREEE (reference sequence). V trimming: 0 bases; J trimming: 1 base; junction bases outside the gene matches: 7. The CDR3 contains 17 residues. The chain's CDR3 is CASSLVSGRGGTDTQYF. The CDR3 region has the DNA TGTGCCAGCAGCTTGGTGAGCGGGAGAGGGGGCACAGATACGCAGTATTTT.

This clone appeared once. The chain combines TRBV28 with TRBJ2-1; D perhaps matches TRBD2 (5 bases). Trimming took off 6 bases at V and 3 bases at J, with 12 bases between the two ends. The CDR3 totals 14 residues. CDR1 and CDR2 from the germline V gene are MDHEN and SYDVKM. The chain's CDR3 is CASRTGSVYNEQFF. In DNA form, the CDR3 reads TGTGCCAGCAGGACGGGAAGCGTCTACAATGAGCAGTTCTTC. Filled out from reference TRBV28 and TRBJ2-1, the complete variable domain reads DVKVTQSSRYLVKRTGEKVFLECVQDMDHENMFWYRQDPGLGLRLIYFSYDVKMKEKGDIPEGYSVSREKKERFSLILESASTNQTSMYLCASRTGSVYNEQFFGPGTRLTVL.

The CDR3 region is CASSIDRWNQPQHF. Here the CDR3 DNA reads TGTGCCAGTAGTATAGATCGGTGGAATCAGCCCCAGCATTTT. This sequence joins TRBV19 and TRBJ1-5; D remains unclear. The germline V gene encodes CDR1 LNHDA and CDR2 SQIVND (reference sequence). The CDR3 contains 14 residues. Trimming took 0 bases from V and 4 from J, leaving 7 bases between them.

This clone was recorded once. The CDR3 sequence: CASSLGAPGADTQYF. CDR3 sequence (DNA): TGCGCCAGCAGCTTGGGGGCTCCTGGGGCAGATACGCAGTATTTT. V and J are TRBV5-1 and TRBJ2-3, with unresolved D. The V gene's germline CDR1 is SGHRS and CDR2 YFSETQ. This CDR3 has 15 amino acids. Between the trimmed V and J ends, which lost 0 bases and 4 bases, there was a span of 12 bases.

The rearrangement uses TRBV19 and TRBJ2-4; D perhaps matches TRBD1 (5 bases). The V end lost 7 bases, the J end lost 1 base, and 11 bases lay between the germline ends. The CDR3 is 14 amino acids. Germline V CDR1 and CDR2: LNHDA, SQIVND (reference sequence). CDR3 in DNA: TGTGCCAGTAACGACAGTCCGGCCAAAAACATTCAGTACTTC. Translation gives CASNDSPAKNIQYF.

The V gene is TRBV5-1, the J gene TRBJ1-1, with TRBD1 matching over 9 bases. Germline V gene data show CDR1 as SGHRS and CDR2 as YFSETQ. The length of the CDR3 is 17 residues. Unmatched junction bases numbered 11, after V lost 4 bases and J lost 1 base. The CDR3 DNA is TGCGCCAGCAGCCCCGAGGCGGGACAGGGAGCGAACACTGAAGCTTTCTTT. Translation: CASSPEAGQGANTEAFF.

This clone is a singleton in its sample. The chain carries TRBV7-8 and TRBJ2-7, with 14 bases lining up with TRBD2. V trimming: 0 bases; J trimming: 5 bases; junction bases outside the gene matches: 6. Germline CDR1 is SGHVS and CDR2 is FQNEAQ. The CDR3 length is 17 residues. CDR3 sequence: CASSLARLAGGFDEQYF. CDR3 coding DNA: TGTGCCAGCAGCTTAGCTAGACTAGCGGGAGGGTTCGACGAGCAGTACTTC. The whole variable domain, remainder taken from reference TRBV7-8 and TRBJ2-7, is GAGVSQSPRYKVAKRGQDVALRCDPISGHVSLFWYQQALGQGPEFLTYFQNEAQLDKSGLPSDRFFAERPEGSVSTLKIQRTQQEDSAVYLCASSLARLAGGFDEQYFGPGTRLTVT.

This chain uses TRBV30 with TRBJ2-5; D perhaps matches TRBD2 (6 bases). Germline V gene data show CDR1 as GTSNPN and CDR2 as SVGIG (reference sequence). The V end was cut by 1 base, the J end by 4 bases, with 10 bases between. The CDR3 runs 13 residues. The CDR3 here is CAWSGKGGETQYF. The CDR3 DNA is TGTGCCTGGAGTGGGAAGGGAGGAGAGACCCAGTACTTC.